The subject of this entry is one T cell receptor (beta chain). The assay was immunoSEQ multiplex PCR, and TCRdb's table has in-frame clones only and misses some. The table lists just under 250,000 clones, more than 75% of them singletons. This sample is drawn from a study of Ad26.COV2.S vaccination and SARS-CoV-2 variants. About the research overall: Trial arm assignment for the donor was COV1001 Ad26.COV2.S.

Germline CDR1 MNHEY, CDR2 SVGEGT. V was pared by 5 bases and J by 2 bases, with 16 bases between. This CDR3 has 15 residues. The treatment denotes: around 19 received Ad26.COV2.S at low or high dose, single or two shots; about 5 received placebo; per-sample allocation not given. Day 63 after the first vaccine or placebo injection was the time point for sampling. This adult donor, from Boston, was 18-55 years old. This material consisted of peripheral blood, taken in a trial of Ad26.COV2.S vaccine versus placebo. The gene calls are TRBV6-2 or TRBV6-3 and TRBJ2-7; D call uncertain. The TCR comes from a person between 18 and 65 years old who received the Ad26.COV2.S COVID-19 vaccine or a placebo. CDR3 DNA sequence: TGTGCCAGCAGTAGTCAGTGGCAGGAAACCTACGAGCAGTACTTC. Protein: CASSSQWQETYEQYF.